The entry that follows covers one TCR beta chain sequence. Seattle's cohort entered during active infection and was followed longitudinally. Methods used by the authors: Amplification of reference gene primers was used by the study to estimate nucleated cell counts. Assay: immunoSEQ multiplex PCR; the TCRdb copy retains only in-frame clones and omits some. For V, J and clone size, that table is used; D and trimming come from the DNA. There are 150,000 to 200,000 clones in the sample; around four fifths occur only once, and under 0.95% lies in the top ten. The data belong to a study of blood T cell repertoires in COVID-19. Turning to the study itself: T cells, B-cell-depleted T cells, or PBMCs supplied cDNA or gDNA.

Per the germline V gene, CDR1 is DFQATT and CDR2 is SNEGSKA (reference sequence). There are 11 residues in the CDR3. V shed 5 bases and J shed 0 bases, with 5 bases lying between them. Sequencing was performed on peripheral blood. The receptor was derived from a man aged 60-69 years with COVID-19, enrolled during active disease. The gene calls are TRBV20-1 and TRBJ2-7; D ambiguous. The DNA of the CDR3 is TGCAGTGCTCCAGTCTCCTACGAGCAGTACTTC. This encodes CSAPVSYEQYF.